The rows below give T cell receptor beta chains drawn from one sample of a study of blood T cell repertoires in COVID-19. Using immunoSEQ multiplex PCR, the repertoire was profiled, and TCRdb retains in-frame clones only, with some absent. The data contain some 190,000 clones, 80% of them singletons. Sequencing was carried out using PBMCs or T cells enriched from blood (not recorded which). The source is a man aged 30 to 39 with acute COVID-19. CDR3s include the opening cysteine and the closing phenylalanine or tryptophan. A D gene is named only where the DNA matches it firmly. Clone size is not always given. Where it is, it says once, few, many or a class for expanded clones.

- TRBJ2-7 TRBV19 TRBD2 TGTGCCAGTAGCCCCACTAGCGGGGCCTACGAGCAGTACTTC CASSPTSGAYEQYF
- TRBJ2-1 TRBV4-2 - TGTGCCAGCAGCCAAGTTTCCACTGTTTACAATGAGCAGTTCTTC CASSQVSTVYNEQFF
- TRBJ2-3 TRBV10-3 TRBD2 TGTGCCATCAGTTCCAACACCCTGACTAGCGGGGGGGCCGTTGGTACGCAGTATTTT CAISSNTLTSGGAVGTQYF
- TRBJ2-2 TRBV10-1 TRBD1 TGCGCCAGCAGTGAATACCCGGGACAGGGGCCCGGGGAGCTGTTTTTT CASSEYPGQGPGELFF
- TRBJ2-5 TRBV19 - TGTGCCAGTAGCTCGGGAGTGCATAGGGAGACCCAGTACTTC CASSSGVHRETQYF
- TRBJ1-2 TRBV27 - TGTGCCAGCAGTTTTCAGGGAGGGAACTGGGACTATGGCTACACCTTC CASSFQGGNWDYGYTF
once TRBJ2-2 TRBV27 TRBD1 TGTGCCAGCAAACCGGGCAGGGGGCGAACCGGGGAGCTGTTTTTT CASKPGRGRTGELFF
- TRBJ1-6 TRBV3-1/TRBV3-2 TRBD1 TGTGCCAGCAGCCAACAGGGGGCAGGATCACCCCTCCACTTT CASSQQGAGSPLHF
- TRBJ2-7 TRBV28 - TGTGCCAGCCTCAACCGGGGTCGGGGGGCCTCCTACGAGCAGTACTTC CASLNRGRGASYEQYF
- TRBJ2-1 TRBV5-4 - TGTGCCAGCAGCTTCCGACCAGGGTCCTCGTACAATGAGCAGTTCTTC CASSFRPGSSYNEQFF
- TRBJ2-2 TRBV7-6 TRBD2 TGTGCCAGCAGCTTGCTAACTAGCGGGGGGGGAACCGGGGAGCTGTTTTTT CASSLLTSGGGTGELFF
- TRBJ1-1 TRBV5-4 - TGTGCCAGCAGCTCCCCAGCAGGGGAGCACACTGAAGCTTTCTTT CASSSPAGEHTEAFF
- TRBJ2-1 TRBV5-4 - TGTGCCAGCAGCCCCGGGCAGGGATCCCACAATGAGCAGTTCTTC CASSPGQGSHNEQFF
- TRBJ1-4 TRBV29-1 TRBD1 TGCAGCGTATCCGGGACAGGGGCCGTTAGTGAAAAACTGTTTTTT CSVSGTGAVSEKLFF
- TRBJ1-2 TRBV5-1 TRBD1 TGCGCCAGCAGCTTGGTGGGGACAGGGTGGGGACGAAGCTATGGCTACACCTTC CASSLVGTGWGRSYGYTF
few TRBJ1-1 TRBV19 TRBD1 TGTGCCAGTAGTATGCGACAGGGTCTCAACACTGAAGCTTTCTTT CASSMRQGLNTEAFF
- TRBJ1-2 TRBV5-1 - TGCGCCAGCAGCTTGGCCGGGGACTATGGCTACACCTTC CASSLAGDYGYTF